These 12 T cell receptor beta chains were all obtained from the same sample, sequenced in a study of CD8 T cells in Susac syndrome. The RNA, roughly 0.45 to 1 ug, was put through reverse transcription using random hexamers. MiXCR, applied by TCRdb to the immunoSEQ multiplex PCR reads, yields one record per CDR3 protein. Found here are roughly 200,000 distinct CDR3 sequences, around 94% of them singletons; the top ten hold around 0.095%. Sequenced sample: CD4+ T cells from PBMCs. These receptor sequences come from a human donor with Susac syndrome.

This chain links TRBV11-2 with TRBJ1-2, with D perhaps TRBD1 (6 bases). CDR3 size: 16 residues. Looked up from germline, CDR1 is SGHAT and CDR2 is FQNNGV. The germline V and J ends were trimmed by 5 bases and 7 bases, with 23 bases remaining between them. CDR3 nucleotides: TGTGCCAGCAGCCACGGTCCGGGGGGCAGAGAAAGTGGCTACACCTTC. Protein sequence: CASSHGPGGRESGYTF.

This clonotype has just one count. This chain uses TRBV28 with TRBJ2-7; D not certain. The V and J ends lost 6 bases and 0 bases respectively, with 18 bases between them. This CDR3 has 16 residues. Germline V gives CDR1 MDHEN, CDR2 SYDVKM. This CDR3 is CASRGPLTVLSYEQYF. CDR3 bases: TGTGCCAGCAGAGGACCCCTAACGGTCCTCTCCTACGAGCAGTACTTC. The whole variable domain, remainder taken from reference TRBV28 and TRBJ2-7, is DVKVTQSSRYLVKRTGEKVFLECVQDMDHENMFWYRQDPGLGLRLIYFSYDVKMKEKGDIPEGYSVSREKKERFSLILESASTNQTSMYLCASRGPLTVLSYEQYFGPGTRLTVT.

The J gene is TRBJ2-1, the V gene TRBV7-9; the D gene could be TRBD1 or TRBD2 (5 bases each). Germline-derived CDR1 and CDR2 are SEHNR and FQNEAQ (reference sequence). The CDR3 is 12 amino acids. With 4 bases removed from V and 13 bases from J, the gap between germline ends came to 14 bases. Written as DNA, the CDR3 is TGTGCCAGCAGCTCCGGGACCGTTTCTCAGTTCTTC. Translation gives CASSSGTVSQFF. The full variable domain, with the rest looked up from reference TRBV7-9 and TRBJ2-1, is DTGVSQNPRHKITKRGQNVTFRCDPISEHNRLYWYRQTLGQGPEFLTYFQNEAQLEKSRLLSDRFSAERPKGSFSTLEIQRTEQGDSAMYLCASSSGTVSQFFGPGTRLTVL.

The rearrangement links TRBV20-1 to TRBJ1-4; D unclear. Germline CDR1 DFQATT, CDR2 SNEGSKA (reference sequence). This CDR3 comprises 15 residues. The V gene lost 0 bases and the J gene lost 6 bases, with 14 bases spanning the gap. The CDR3 DNA follows: TGCAGTGCTAGAGATCTGGGCAGGCTCGATGAAAAACTGTTTTTT. Amino acids: CSARDLGRLDEKLFF.

The gene calls are TRBV20-1 and TRBJ1-5; possible D gene TRBD1, 5 bases. Trimming removed 6 bases from V and 0 bases from J, with 18 bases in between. The CDR3 contains 16 residues. Per the germline V gene, CDR1 is DFQATT and CDR2 is SNEGSKA (reference sequence). CDR3 sequence reads: CSAMEGVGYSNQPQHF. The CDR3 coding sequence is TGCAGTGCCATGGAAGGGGTCGGCTATAGCAATCAGCCCCAGCATTTT.

This chain uses TRBV7-9 with TRBJ1-2, with a weak D call TRBD1 (5 bases). Germline assignment: CDR1 SEHNR and CDR2 FQNEAQ (reference sequence). This CDR3 spans 13 amino acids. Trimming left V 5 bases short and J 6 bases short, with 13 bases between. The CDR3 here is CASSTQGFNGYTF. The DNA for the CDR3 is TGTGCCAGCAGCACCCAGGGTTTCAATGGCTACACCTTC.

This sequence joins TRBV10-3 and TRBJ2-3; perhaps TRBD2 as D (6 bases). Per germline, CDR1 ENHRY and CDR2 SYGVKD. This CDR3 is built from 14 residues. V was clipped by 2 bases and J by 0 bases, with 6 bases between them. The CDR3 sequence: CAISESGSTDTQYF. The DNA of the CDR3 is TGTGCCATCAGTGAGAGCGGGAGCACAGATACGCAGTATTTT.

This chain connects TRBV2 to TRBJ2-7; 9 bases map to TRBD1. CDR1 and CDR2 (germline): SNHLY, FYNNEI. After removal of 5 bases from V and 3 bases from J, the junction contained 8 bases not matched to a gene. The CDR3 has 15 amino acids. The CDR3 DNA sequence: TGTGCCAGCAGTACCGACAGGGGGTACCTCTACGAGCAGTACTTC. Its protein product is CASSTDRGYLYEQYF.

The chain joins TRBV3-1 to TRBJ2-5, with TRBD2 matching 11 bases. V gave up 4 bases and J gave up 7 bases; unmatched junction bases: 11. There are 16 residues in the CDR3. Germline V gene lookup returns CDR1 LGHDT and CDR2 YNNKEL (reference sequence). This CDR3 is CASSPRGTSGVGTQYF. CDR3 nucleotides: TGTGCCAGCAGCCCTCGAGGGACTAGCGGTGTAGGGACCCAGTACTTC.

The rearrangement joins TRBV10-2 to TRBJ2-7, with a tentative D call TRBD1 (5 bases). V was cut by 1 base and J by 2 bases, with 12 bases left in between. Per germline, CDR1 WSHSY and CDR2 SAAADI. The CDR3 length is 15 residues. The CDR3: CASSELGVVPYEQYF. For the CDR3, the DNA is TGCGCCAGCAGTGAGTTAGGGGTAGTACCCTACGAGCAGTACTTC.

The genes are TRBV20-1 and TRBJ1-1; TRBD1 matches 7 bases. V lost 5 bases to trimming and J lost 0 bases; unmatched junction nucleotides: 3. Germline V gene lookup returns CDR1 DFQATT and CDR2 SNEGSKA (reference sequence). The CDR3 is 13 amino acids. The chain's CDR3 is CSAPGQLNTEAFF. CDR3 DNA sequence: TGCAGTGCTCCGGGACAGTTGAACACTGAAGCTTTCTTT.

The chain joins TRBV4-1 to TRBJ1-2; D uncertain. The ends were cut back, 4 bases at V and 2 bases at J, with 14 bases in the middle. This CDR3 contains 15 residues. Germline V gene data show CDR1 as MGHRA and CDR2 as YSYEKL. The CDR3 loop is CASSPTSPANYGYTF. Here the CDR3 DNA reads TGCGCCAGCAGCCCTACCTCCCCCGCAAACTATGGCTACACCTTC.